This T cell receptor (beta chain) was profiled in a study of blood T cell repertoires in COVID-19 (dated by TCRdb to the early 2020s). As for the study more broadly: Collaborator samples came from the United States, Italy and Spain and covered acute and convalescent phases of COVID-19. The material from the prospective study consisted of cDNA or gDNA derived from T cells, B-cell-depleted T cells, or PBMCs. The dataset comprised deeply sampled blood TCRbeta repertoires from subjects exposed to, actively infected with, or recovered from COVID-19. The repertoires were made available in a free public database intended to serve as a resource for research on the immune response to SARS-CoV-2. Samples came from the ongoing ImmuneRACE study (first 160 participants) plus 1,254 subjects from 6 global collaborators. Sample metadata almost always included a de-identified subject ID, COVID-19 status, age in years and sex. Where available, HLA class I and class II types were taken from metadata supplied by the sample provider and were not determined by assay-based typing. Study-level results and caveats: The amount of clinical and demographic metadata varied by source and participant and was provided uncurated.

TCRbeta CDR3 regions were amplified from genomic DNA by means of the immunoSEQ Assay, a bias-controlled multiplex PCR. The original methods were these. Nucleated cell counts per sample were estimated from amplification of reference gene primers within the assay. Sequence reads were collapsed and filtered to measure the absolute abundance of every unique TCRbeta CDR3 rearrangement. Productive Simpson clonality was computed per sample as the square root of Simpson's diversity index over productive rearrangements. As stored in TCRdb, this immuneACCESS dataset retains in-frame rearrangements with V and J assigned. A fraction of the clones does not appear; measured against another copy, unresolved V genes explain less than half of the discrepancy, and the remainder lacks a known reason. V, J and clone size derive from that table, while D and trimming were established from the DNA sequence. This sample holds 90,000 to 130,000 clones; approximately 88% were observed only once. The ten most abundant clones make up about 0.8% of the sample.

The germline V gene yields SGHRS for CDR1 and YFSETQ for CDR2. Counted from cysteine to phenylalanine, this CDR3 has 13 amino acids. The CDR3 DNA has 39 bases and is translated from base 1. Trimming at the junction amounts to 6 bases on V and 4 bases on J, and the germline ends lie 13 bases apart. The collaborating institutions used their own protocols to collect whole blood in K2EDTA tubes. Collaborator samples were shipped for TCRbeta analysis as frozen whole blood, isolated PBMCs, or DNA extracted from either sample type. A remark on this clone: Its antigen remains unidentified. Base qualities are not recorded, but no much larger clone differs from it by a single base.

The sample taken for sequencing was peripheral blood. The V gene is TRBV5-1 and the J gene is TRBJ1-1, with no confident D gene call. This TCR derives from a woman between 65 and 79 years old with acute or convalescent COVID-19. The CDR3 protein sequence reads: CASKSGMGTEAFF. The DNA reads TGCGCCAGCAAGTCGGGGATGGGCACTGAAGCTTTCTTT.